Here is one T cell receptor (beta chain) with its context. What it binds is unknown. The CDR3 contains 14 residues. The germline V gene has CDR1 SGHVS and CDR2 FQNEAQ. The ends were cut back, 5 bases at V and 4 bases at J, with 14 bases in the middle. TCRdb keeps only in-frame clones here, not all; method: immunoSEQ multiplex PCR. Seen here are around 50,000 clones, around nine tenths observed once, and the top ten hold about a sixth. These data originate in a study of T cells in localized non-small cell lung cancer. Study-wide results and caveats: Researchers found a median about 53 of the top 100 tumor clones in adjacent lung. There was higher T cell clonality in uninvolved adjacent lung than in tumor, and it was highest there.

This clonotype was sampled from a female donor with stage II lung adenocarcinoma. The gene calls are TRBV7-8 and TRBJ1-1; D not certain. The material was PBMCs, obtained before any cancer treatment. DNA of the CDR3: TGTGCCAGCAGCCCGAGTTCCCGGGGCACTGAAGCTTTCTTT. The encoded protein is CASSPSSRGTEAFF.